This T cell receptor beta chain was identified in a study of cytomegalovirus exposure and HLA in healthy donors. Produced via immunoSEQ multiplex PCR; TCRdb's table is partial and in-frame only. The repertoire holds 60,000 to 90,000 clones, with over 80% as singletons. The CDR3 extends over 14 amino acids. Deletions cut 0 bases from V and 3 bases from J, with 8 bases between. Per germline, CDR1 SGDLS and CDR2 YYNGEE. Study-level findings and limits: In vitro checks showed that a few CMV-associated chains really do target CMV antigens. Rare TCR sequences dominated, though some public TCRs recurred in many donors. Cytomegalovirus association was assigned to some 160 TCR beta chains.

This clone has only one observation. Its antigen remains unknown. The rearrangement links TRBV9 to TRBJ2-3; maybe TRBD2 (5 bases). This TCR was recovered from a man aged 25 to 45 in good health and CMV-seronegative. Sequencing was done on a sample of PBMCs. The CDR3 is CASSVDGRTDTQYF. Written as DNA, the CDR3 is TGTGCCAGCAGCGTAGATGGGAGAACAGATACGCAGTATTTT.